The T cell receptor beta chain under discussion was sequenced for a study of human T cells and chemical hapten exposure. MiXCR, run by TCRdb on the RACE reads, gives a single entry per CDR3 protein. The data contain more than 90,000 distinct CDR3 sequences, about an eighth of them singletons. Time point of the sample: patch test 2, 6 weeks after DPC sensitization. Regarding treatment: therapeutic diphenylcyclopropenone sensitization with weekly scalp DPC. The germline V gene has CDR1 ENHRY and CDR2 SYGVKD. The CDR3 spans 15 residues. V lost 10 bases and J lost 4, with 20 bases in between. This clonotype came up many times. Antigen: not known. Study conclusions and caveats: The number of TCRs above 1 in 1000 frequency did not change after DPC sensitization.

This TCR was sampled from a woman aged 35 to 49 with alopecia areata. Some clones in this sample may be carry-over from other donors' samples. This chain uses TRBV10-3 with TRBJ1-5, with D hard to call. The material sequenced was whole blood, taken in connection with sensitization to the hapten diphenylcyclopropenone (DPC). CDR3 sequence: CATRATPGGNQPQHF. Written as DNA, the CDR3 is TGTGCCACACGGGCTACTCCCGGCGGGAATCAGCCCCAGCATTTT.